The 15 T cell receptor beta chains below all came from one sample that was sequenced in a study of T-cell reconstitution after alpha-beta-depleted transplantation in children. The TCRbeta library incorporated unique molecular identifiers. TCRdb recomputed calls from the PCR reads with MiXCR, one row per CDR3 protein. The table shows under 300,000 distinct CDR3 sequences, with about 9.6% occurring only once. Source: PBMCs from the stem cell graft donor, taken from the stem cell graft. Receptor source: a human donor who donated a stem cell graft to a child with SCID.

This clonotype occurred many times. The chain has TRBV7-3 and TRBJ2-3; D possibly corresponds to TRBD1 (7 bases). The CDR3 length is 14 residues. Germline lookup yields CDR1 SGHTA and CDR2 FQGTGA. Trimming shortened V by 5 bases and J by 1 base, and 10 bases separated the two germline ends. The CDR3 loop reads CASSAGTGTDTQYF. CDR3 sequence (DNA): TGTGCCAGCAGCGCGGGGACAGGCACAGATACGCAGTATTTT.

Many counts were recorded for this clonotype. The V call is TRBV20-1, the J call TRBJ1-1; no firm D call. The CDR3 is 13 residues long. Germline-derived CDR1 and CDR2 are DFQATT and SNEGSKA (reference sequence). The V and J ends lost 0 bases and 5 bases respectively, with 10 bases between them. The chain's CDR3 is CSARDRRKTEAFF. For the CDR3, the DNA is TGCAGTGCTAGAGATAGGAGGAAGACTGAAGCTTTCTTT.

There are many counts of this clonotype. The chain combines TRBV5-1 with TRBJ2-3; D remains unclear. There are 14 residues in the CDR3. Germline CDR1 is SGHRS and CDR2 is YFSETQ. Deletions cut 0 bases from V and 2 bases from J, with 7 bases between. This chain's CDR3 is CASSLEGFTDTQYF. Here the CDR3 DNA reads TGCGCCAGCAGCTTGGAAGGCTTCACAGATACGCAGTATTTT.

This clonotype was observed at least ten times. V usage is TRBV12-3 or TRBV12-4 and J usage is TRBJ2-4, with D uncertain. The CDR3 runs to 14 residues. Trimming took 5 bases from V and 0 from J, leaving 8 bases between them. Here the CDR3 reads CASSPDIAKNIQYF. The CDR3 bases are TGTGCCAGCAGTCCCGACATAGCCAAAAACATTCAGTACTTC.

This clonotype occurred many times. The gene calls are TRBV7-9 and TRBJ2-3, with TRBD2 identical over 8 bases. The CDR3 covers 14 residues. V trimming: 8 bases; J trimming: 0 bases; junction bases outside the gene matches: 4. CDR1 and CDR2 (germline): SEHNR, FQNEAQ (reference sequence). CDR3: CASPGGASTDTQYF. CDR3 DNA: TGTGCCAGCCCGGGGGGGGCAAGCACAGATACGCAGTATTTT. Full variable domain (missing parts from reference TRBV7-9 and TRBJ2-3): DTGVSQNPRHKITKRGQNVTFRCDPISEHNRLYWYRQTLGQGPEFLTYFQNEAQLEKSRLLSDRFSAERPKGSFSTLEIQRTEQGDSAMYLCASPGGASTDTQYFGPGTRLTVL.

Many counts were recorded for this clonotype. This chain links TRBV7-8 with TRBJ2-3; D is unresolved. The length of the CDR3 is 12 residues. Trimming cost V 5 bases and J 6 bases, with 9 bases left between them. The germline V gene encodes CDR1 SGHVS and CDR2 FQNEAQ. CDR3 in amino acids: CASSRATDTQYF. CDR3 DNA sequence: TGTGCCAGCAGCCGGGCAACGGATACGCAGTATTTT.

A few counts support this clonotype. The chain joins TRBV7-3 to TRBJ2-3; 8 bases map to TRBD2. CDR3 length: 15 amino acids. The V gene's germline CDR1 is SGHTA and CDR2 FQGTGA. The V and J ends lost 2 bases and 2 bases, in that order; junction bases with no gene match: 3. In nucleotides, the CDR3 is TGTGCCAGCAGCTTACAAGCGGGGGTCACAGATACGCAGTATTTT. It codes for CASSLQAGVTDTQYF.

This clonotype was observed at least ten times. V gene TRBV20-1 combines with J gene TRBJ2-5; D remains unclear. CDR3 length: 13 residues. V was pared by 3 bases and J by 3 bases, with 11 bases between. Germline V gene data show CDR1 as DFQATT and CDR2 as SNEGSKA (reference sequence). The CDR3 region has the DNA TGCAGTGCTAGCGGTCCCCCGGAAGAGACCCAGTACTTC. This sequence encodes CSASGPPEETQYF.

This clonotype has a count of ten or more. The genes are TRBV7-2 and TRBJ1-2; TRBD1 aligns across 7 bases. The germline gives CDR1 SGHTA, CDR2 FQGNSA. The CDR3 is made up of 14 amino acids. The junction had 11 bases not matched to a gene; V was cut back by 5 bases and J by 8 bases. CDR3 DNA sequence: TGTGCCAGCAGCCCCAACCGTGACAGGGAGGGCTACACCTTC. Translation: CASSPNRDREGYTF.

In this sample, this clonotype turned up many times. The chain combines TRBV20-1 with TRBJ2-3; D gene ambiguous. CDR1 and CDR2 (germline): DFQATT, SNEGSKA (reference sequence). Trimming left V 3 bases short and J 1 base short, with 14 bases between. This CDR3 has 15 residues. CDR3 region: CSARPRASRTDTQYF. As DNA, the CDR3 is TGCAGTGCTAGGCCCCGGGCCTCACGCACAGATACGCAGTATTTT.

This clonotype was seen ten or more times. The chain is built from TRBV5-1 and TRBJ2-3, with D possibly TRBD1 on 6 matching bases. The CDR3 extends over 17 amino acids. Germline loops: CDR1 SGHRS, CDR2 YFSETQ. V lost 0 bases to trimming and J lost 0 bases, with 14 bases between them. The CDR3 DNA is TGCGCCAGCAGCTTGGGGAGACAGGCCTCTAGCACAGATACGCAGTATTTT. It is translated as CASSLGRQASSTDTQYF.

Ten or more counts support this clonotype. V and J are TRBV7-2 and TRBJ1-5; D is unclear. Germline CDR1 reads SGHTA; CDR2 reads FQGNSA. The length of the CDR3 is 12 residues. V lost 9 bases and J lost 4, with 10 bases in between. CDR3 loop: CASRRGNQPQHF. The CDR3 coding sequence is TGTGCCAGTCGTCGGGGTAATCAGCCCCAGCATTTT. The complete variable domain, with remaining parts taken from reference TRBV7-2 and TRBJ1-5, reads GAGVSQSPSNKVTEKGKDVELRCDPISGHTALYWYRQSLGQGLEFLIYFQGNSAPDKSGLPSDRFSAERTGGSVSTLTIQRTQQEDSAVYLCASRRGNQPQHFGDGTRLSIL.

This clonotype was counted ten times or more. The chain recombines TRBV6-1 with TRBJ1-5; TRBD1 might be the D (5 bases). The ends were cut back, 7 bases at V and 1 base at J, with 11 bases in the middle. The CDR3 totals 14 residues. Germline CDR1 MNHNS, CDR2 SASEGT. Here the CDR3 DNA reads TGTGCCAGCATCCTGGGGCTAAGCAATCAGCCCCAGCATTTT. This codes for CASILGLSNQPQHF.

There are many counts of this clonotype. J is TRBJ1-5 and V is TRBV29-1, with a weak D call TRBD1 (5 bases). The CDR3 length is 13 residues. The V end was cut by 4 bases, the J end by 7 bases, with 14 bases between. Germline CDR1 is SQVTM and CDR2 is ANQGSEA. The CDR3 coding sequence is TGCAGCGTTGGACAGTCCGAGGACCAGCCCCAGCATTTT. Translation gives CSVGQSEDQPQHF.

This clonotype was observed many times. V and J are TRBV18 and TRBJ2-2; D not resolved. Trimming took 2 bases from V and 6 from J, leaving 10 bases between them. Germline lookup yields CDR1 KGHSH and CDR2 LQKENI. The CDR3 runs 14 residues. CDR3: CASSPEKSSGELFF. The CDR3 DNA sequence: TGTGCCAGCTCACCAGAGAAGTCGTCCGGGGAGCTGTTTTTT. Supplemented by reference TRBV18 and TRBJ2-2, the full variable domain reads NAGVMQNPRHLVRRRGQEARLRCSPMKGHSHVYWYRQLPEEGLKFMVYLQKENIIDESGMPKERFSAEFPKEGPSILRIQQVVRGDSAAYFCASSPEKSSGELFFGEGSRLTVL.